This T cell receptor beta chain was recovered during a study of long-term antiretroviral therapy in people with HIV. A v3.0 immunoSEQ assay was performed at survey level. Clones were read by immunoSEQ multiplex PCR, and TCRdb kept only the in-frame ones, dropping some. In the table there are more than 35,000 clones, about 95% of which are singletons. The CDR3 covers 13 residues. The germline gives CDR1 MNHNY, CDR2 SVGAGI (reference sequence). V shed 5 bases, J shed 3 bases, and the junction held 2 bases outside the gene matches. This sample comprised unsorted PBMCs, obtained 3.7 years after starting antiretroviral therapy. V gene TRBV6-6 combines with J gene TRBJ1-1; TRBD1 matches at 8 bases. This receptor was identified in a woman in her forties or fifties with HIV. CDR3 bases: TGTGCCAGCAGTCTGGACAGGGACACTGAAGCTTTCTTT. Translated: CASSLDRDTEAFF.